Following are 8 T cell receptor beta chains from one sample sequenced in a study of beta chain features in type 1 diabetes. Notes on the study in general: Significant though moderate, a shortening of TCRB CDR3s appeared in all four CD4+ subsets of Type 1 diabetes patients.

Reverse transcription of all isolated RNA meant that expressed TCRB transcripts were sequenced. TCRdb's table, derived via immunoSEQ multiplex PCR, lists solely in-frame clones and lacks some. Among approximately 260,000 clones listed, approximately 20% were seen once. These receptors' targets are unknown. Sequencing was done on a sample of naive CD4+ T cells from blood. Receptors were obtained from a woman in her thirties or forties with type 1 diabetes.

The rearrangement uses TRBV19 and TRBJ2-5; a weak D match, TRBD2 (7 bases). CDR1 and CDR2 from the germline V gene are LNHDA and SQIVND (reference sequence). Trimming took 7 bases from V and 1 from J, leaving 13 bases between them. The CDR3 consists of 14 residues. This CDR3 reads CASTAGDTQETQYF. The CDR3, as DNA: TGTGCCAGTACCGCGGGGGACACCCAAGAGACCCAGTACTTC.

This clone was seen a few times. This chain connects TRBV18 to TRBJ2-5; D possibly corresponds to TRBD1 (6 bases). Germline assignment: CDR1 KGHSH and CDR2 LQKENI. This CDR3 is 14 amino acids long. Trimming left V 1 base short and J 2 bases short, with 8 bases between. CDR3 protein: CASSPLGQQETQYF. The CDR3 region has the DNA TGTGCCAGCTCACCACTAGGACAGCAAGAGACCCAGTACTTC.

This clone has only a few counts. Here the CDR3 DNA reads TGTGCCAGCAGTTCTCATTACAGGGGCGATCAGCCCCAGCATTTT. Encoded protein: CASSSHYRGDQPQHF. This rearrangement joins TRBV28 to TRBJ1-5, with TRBD1 matching 7 bases. The CDR3 sequence is 15 residues long. Germline CDR1 and CDR2: MDHEN and SYDVKM. After removal of 4 bases from V and 5 bases from J, the junction contained 8 bases not matched to a gene.

J is TRBJ2-7 and V is TRBV14, with D perhaps TRBD1 (5 bases). V shed 2 bases and J shed 4 bases, with 15 bases lying between them. Germline V CDR1 and CDR2: SGHDN, FVKESK. CDR3 size: 15 residues. CDR3 in DNA: TGTGCCAGCAGCCAACGGCAGGGAAGTATTTACGAGCAGTACTTC. Amino acid sequence: CASSQRQGSIYEQYF.

The chain couples TRBV11-3 to TRBJ1-1, with 7 bases identical to TRBD1. The CDR3 has 13 residues. Trimming took 2 bases from V and 5 from J; bases not matched to a gene: 2. CDR1 SGHNT and CDR2 YENEEA come from the germline V gene. CDR3 loop: CASSLSGGTEAFF. CDR3 coding DNA: TGTGCCAGCAGCTTATCAGGGGGAACTGAAGCTTTCTTT. The whole variable domain, filled in from reference TRBV11-3 and TRBJ1-1, reads EAGVVQSPRYKIIEKKQPVAFWCNPISGHNTLYWYLQNLGQGPELLIRYENEEAVDDSQLPKDRFSAERLKGVDSTLKIQPAELGDSAVYLCASSLSGGTEAFFGQGTRLTVV.

The V call is TRBV4-3, the J call TRBJ1-6; 7 bases are shared with TRBD1. CDR3 length: 17 amino acids. CDR1 LGHNA and CDR2 YSLEER come from the germline V gene. V lost 3 bases to trimming and J lost 10 bases; unmatched junction nucleotides: 15. CDR3 protein: CASSQDGLLGGRSPLHF. The CDR3 DNA is TGCGCCAGCAGCCAGGACGGGCTACTAGGGGGCAGGTCACCCCTCCACTTT.

This clone was recorded a few times. This chain links TRBV20-1 with TRBJ2-1; D unclear. Germline V gene data show CDR1 as DFQATT and CDR2 as SNEGSKA (reference sequence). V was shortened by 3 bases and J by 9 bases, with 9 bases between the two germline ends. The CDR3 is 11 residues long. The CDR3: CSARRQTEQFF. CDR3 DNA: TGCAGTGCTAGGCGGCAGACTGAGCAGTTCTTC.

This clone was found a few times. The chain couples TRBV29-1 to TRBJ2-7; D possibly corresponds to TRBD1 (6 bases). CDR1 and CDR2 from the germline V gene are SQVTM and ANQGSEA. The CDR3 consists of 14 residues. The V gene lost 6 bases and the J gene lost 6 bases, with 21 bases spanning the gap. Written as DNA, the CDR3 is TGCAGCGTATCCGGACAGTTCCGGAACGGCGAGCAGTACTTC. It codes for CSVSGQFRNGEQYF.